This T cell receptor (beta chain) was sequenced for a study of monozygotic twins with inflammatory bowel disease. Regarding the study as a whole: Background noise in patient repertoires may stem from differing immunosuppressive treatments.

Every donor provided one blood sample measuring more than 2 ml. TCRalpha along with TCRbeta cDNA was subjected to two nested PCRs lasting roughly 15 and 9 cycles. One entry per CDR3 protein, without DNA, is what TCRdb gives after re-calling the 5' RACE reads. Found here are about 440,000 distinct CDR3 sequences; the top ten clones hold about 2.6%. Remarks on this clonotype: The target antigen is unknown.

The specimen was blood. The TCR originated in a human donor with ulcerative colitis or Crohn's disease, or a healthy co-twin of an affected twin (not recorded which).

CDR3 protein: CAWAPQTAYEQYF. The genes are TRBV30 and TRBJ2-7; with no DNA, the TCRdb D assignment of TRBD1 cannot be verified. The CDR3 totals 13 residues. CDR1 is GTSNPN and CDR2 is SVGIG in the germline V gene (reference sequence).